The clone carrying this T cell receptor beta chain was counted only a few times. Its antigen is currently unknown. The entry originates in a study of cytomegalovirus exposure and HLA in healthy donors. Study-level points and caveats: As a later analysis showed, several of the most significant clusters appeared to be linked to common viral pathogens. A later analysis showed HLA-associated TCR beta chains outstripping equally common others in clonal expansion. Later analysis identified a missense DCLRE1C variant that was linked to TCR beta V- and J-gene trimming.

Amplification used 60 Vbeta primers and 13 Jbeta primers. TCRdb's table, derived via immunoSEQ multiplex PCR, lists solely in-frame clones and lacks some. Of over 150,000 clones listed, 70% to 85% were seen once; the top ten hold 0.098%. Material: PBMCs. This sequence was found in a boy aged 2-9 years in good health and CMV-seronegative.

CDR3 in amino acids: CAIRGTGREQYF. The DNA of the CDR3 is TGTGCCATCAGGGGGACTGGCCGCGAGCAGTACTTC. The genes are TRBV10-3 and TRBJ2-7; D is perhaps TRBD2 (6 bases). Germline V gene data show CDR1 as ENHRY and CDR2 as SYGVKD. This CDR3 has 12 residues. The germline V and J ends were trimmed by 6 bases and 6 bases, with 12 bases remaining between them.